Here is one TCR beta chain with its context. As yet, its antigen is unknown. This record comes from a study of T cells in narcolepsy. Points from the study as a whole: Blood of same and different patients, but not healthy controls, reportedly held recurring autoreactive clonotypes. Autoreactive clone sequences were missing from some blood memory CD4+ repertoires.

The V and J ends lost 3 bases and 2 bases, in that order; junction bases with no gene match: 6. The CDR3 is 16 amino acids. The germline gives CDR1 SGDLS, CDR2 YYNGEE. TCRdb keeps only in-frame clones here, not all; method: immunoSEQ multiplex PCR. The data show tens of thousands of clones, roughly 64% seen once. This TCR was recovered from a human donor in good health. V and J are TRBV9 and TRBJ2-3; 10 bases align to TRBD2. The sequencing input was memory (CD45RA-) CD4+ T cells from blood. The CDR3 sequence is CASSAKAGGTTDTQYF. CDR3 sequence (DNA): TGTGCCAGCAGCGCCAAAGCGGGGGGGACCACAGATACGCAGTATTTT.